This record concerns one T cell receptor (beta chain) sequence. This clone's antigen is unknown. Within one base of it there is no much larger clone, and no base qualities were kept. This specimen comes from a study of shared clonotypes between healthy human individuals (dated by TCRdb to the early 2020s). General notes on the study: The cohort comprised a couple of women and a few men aged 18 to 49 years. Per donor, three plates each were used for CD4 naive and CD4 memory, two for CD8 naive, and one for CD8 memory. To estimate repertoire size and how much clonotypes are shared between individuals, the study performed deep sequencing of blood TCR repertoires from five healthy adults. To increase sequencing depth and limit assay-specific biases, different laboratories used diverse techniques to prepare libraries and sequence TCR repertoires. Between about 0.94 and 8.9 billion PBMCs per donor were obtained by leukapheresis.

General findings and caveats noted by the study authors: Incomplete sequencing was indicated by rarefaction of sorted-subset datasets, despite the large sequencing depth. Pairwise subsampling led to the expectation that sequencing depth would affect the degree of clonotype sharing among donors. Because the study included only a small number of donors, the genetic and exposure-history diversity represented was limited. Across a few donors, about 5.2% of naive CD4, 3% to 3.5% of naive CD8, 2.3% of memory CD4, and 0.4% to 0.45% of memory CD8 clonotypes were shared. Sampling was restricted to blood, and TCR repertoires in tissue are likely to differ from TCR repertoires in blood. Higher generation probabilities were observed for clonotypes shared by all four sorted-subset donors than for non-shared clonotypes. Naive subsets generally had larger estimated clonotype richness than memory subsets did.

Donors were healthy HIV-negative adults with no recently reported acute infections or vaccinations. Only Caucasian adults living in Nashville, Tennessee, USA were represented among the donors. CD8 memory samples were composed of magnetically selected CD45RO+ cells combined with CCR7-negative CD45RA+ effector memory (TemRA) cells. Blood was obtained by leukapheresis, after which PBMCs were separated by Ficoll-Histopaque density gradient centrifugation and cryopreserved in liquid nitrogen vapor phase. Purity and quantity of every magnetically sorted T cell population were checked by analytical flow cytometry. Each sorted fraction had its genomic DNA isolated and then quantified by UV absorbance on a Nanodrop 2000c. Using the deep immunoSEQ assay, TCR CDR3 regions were amplified from genomic DNA by multiplex PCR. For each cell subset, the extracted genomic DNA was distributed evenly across all wells of several immunoSEQ 96-well plates, and each plate served as one replicate. For sorted subsets, around 200 ng genomic DNA, equal to 25,000 to 35,000 T cell genomes, was loaded into each replicate PCR. Purified libraries were measured with a Qubit 3.0 fluorometer, size-checked on a Bioanalyzer 2100, and measured again with the KAPA Library Quantification kit. Every immunoSEQ 96-well plate was sequenced on a dedicated single-read 150-cycle Illumina NextSeq 550 flow cell. The paper's data handling went like this. The immunoSEQ output contained only junctional sequences without quality scores, so filtering could not match that applied to full-length reads. To assign V/J genes and CDR3, sequences were annotated against IMGT germline references using PyIR, a Python wrapper for IgBLAST v1.9. Reads were removed for weak V/J assignments (E-value above 1e-6), missing CDR3, stop codons, out-of-frame junctions, or ambiguous translated residues. V3J clonotypes were defined by identical inferred V gene, J gene, and CDR3 amino acid sequence. Percentage overlap between repertoires was calculated by dividing the number of shared unique clonotypes by the size of the smaller repertoire. Three approaches were used to assess repertoire richness: RTK rarefaction, the Chao1 estimator, and Recon v2.1 estimates of unobserved clonotypes. Generation probabilities were computed with OLGA for all TCRbeta clonotypes obtained by the gDNA method from four donors. Imported from immuneACCESS, the table was reduced by TCRdb to in-frame sequences with V and J called. These copies leave out some clones; in studies compared against another copy, an unresolved V gene accounts for under half, and the cause of the remainder is not known. V, J and clone size were drawn from that table, and D and trimming were deduced from the DNA. The sample table holds about 100,000 clones, of which around 68% were seen once. The ten biggest clones cover approximately 23% of the sample.

Material for sequencing was memory CD8+ T cells sorted from blood. The cell subset or site label corresponds to: CD45RO+ cells pooled with CCR7-negative TemRA cells. This receptor was obtained from a woman aged 25-40 years in good health.

The bases read TGTGCCAGCAGTTTAGGGGGCCAGCAGAGTTCACCCCTCCACTTT. This sequence encodes CASSLGGQQSSPLHF. This sequence uses TRBV28 and TRBJ1-6; a tentative D match to TRBD1 spans 6 bases. The CDR3 sequence holds 15 residues, the cysteine and phenylalanine included. Only the CDR3 region is kept as DNA, spanning 45 bases read in frame from base 1. The germline V gene specifies MDHEN as CDR1 and SYDVKM as CDR2. V is reduced by 2 bases and J by 9 bases, leaving a spacing of 14 bases between them.